The rows below give T cell receptor beta chains drawn from one sample of a study of blood T cells in healthy people across ages. TCRdb re-called the 5' RACE reads through MiXCR, storing one row per CDR3 protein. This table holds 1.5 million to 2 million distinct CDR3 sequences, 35% to 50% found once. Sequencing was carried out using blood. These receptors were collected from a human donor in good health. The CDR3 runs from the conserved cysteine through the conserved F or W. The D gene is left open where the match is weak. Some rows have no size entry. The others give once, few or many, or a class for an expanded clone.

>NA|TRBD1|TRBV11-3|TRBJ2-7
CASSRNRGLEQYF
TGTGCCAGCAGCCGAAACAGGGGGCTCGAGCAGTACTTC
>few|TRBD1|TRBV4-3|TRBJ2-5
CASSRRVRGQTYQETQYF
TGCGCCAGCAGCCGAAGGGTCCGGGGACAGACCTACCAAGAGACCCAGTACTTC
>few|TRBD2|TRBV12-3/TRBV12-4|TRBJ2-1
CASSQTTSGDYNEQFF
TGTGCCAGCAGTCAGACCACTAGCGGGGACTACAATGAGCAGTTCTTC
>NA|TRBD2|TRBV7-2|TRBJ2-7
CASSSYGGIEQYF
TGTGCCAGCAGCTCCTACGGGGGGATTGAGCAGTACTTC
>NA|NA|TRBV7-9|TRBJ1-2
CASRYKLGLDYGYTF
TGTGCCAGCAGATATAAACTAGGGCTTGACTATGGCTACACCTTC
>few|TRBD1|TRBV20-1|TRBJ2-3
CSARVLTGVTDTQYF
TGCAGTGCTAGAGTCCTCACAGGGGTCACAGATACGCAGTATTTT
>NA|TRBD2|TRBV6-4|TRBJ2-3
CASGSGGHTDMQYF
TGTGCCAGCGGTAGCGGGGGGCACACAGATATGCAGTATTTT
>few|NA|TRBV29-1|TRBJ2-5
CSVEDRTRQETQYF
TGCAGCGTTGAAGATCGAACACGCCAAGAGACCCAGTACTTC
>few|NA|TRBV9|TRBJ2-3
CASSVELAATDTQYF
TGTGCCAGCAGCGTAGAACTGGCAGCCACAGATACGCAGTATTTT
>few|NA|TRBV20-1|TRBJ2-3
CSANWGASLVPADTQYF
TGCAGTGCAAACTGGGGGGCTAGTCTTGTTCCCGCAGATACGCAGTATTTT
>NA|NA|TRBV20-1|TRBJ1-1
CSARSWGDTEAFF
TGCAGTGCTAGATCTTGGGGGGACACTGAAGCTTTCTTT
>many|NA|TRBV5-1|TRBJ2-3
CASSLEGVTDTQYF
TGCGCCAGCAGCTTGGAGGGGGTCACAGATACGCAGTATTTT
>NA|TRBD1|TRBV20-1|TRBJ2-1
CSARTGKNEQFF
TGCAGTGCCCGGACAGGGAAAAATGAGCAGTTCTTC
>NA|NA|TRBV6-5|TRBJ2-6
CASRPYSSGANVLTF
TGTGCCAGCAGACCATACAGCTCTGGGGCCAACGTCCTGACTTTC
>NA|NA|TRBV20-1|TRBJ2-3
CSARDWLRGAQGTDTQYF
TGCAGTGCTAGAGATTGGCTCCGGGGGGCTCAAGGCACAGATACGCAGTATTTT
>NA|NA|TRBV12-3/TRBV12-4|TRBJ2-5
CASSRRRTETQYF
TGTGCCAGCAGCCGGCGACGTACGGAGACCCAGTACTTC
>few|TRBD1|TRBV20-1|TRBJ2-5
CSAQAPGQHIQETQYF
TGCAGTGCCCAAGCGCCGGGACAGCATATCCAAGAGACCCAGTACTTC
>NA|TRBD1|TRBV19|TRBJ2-3
CASSKPGQGSEDTQYF
TGTGCCAGTAGTAAGCCGGGACAGGGGTCAGAAGATACGCAGTATTTT
>NA|NA|TRBV3-1|TRBJ2-7
CASGRGAPPNEQYF
TGTGCCAGCGGCCGTGGGGCCCCTCCGAACGAGCAGTACTTC
>few|NA|TRBV13|TRBJ2-1
CASSLGLLSRGSYNEQFF
TGTGCCAGCAGCTTAGGCCTATTATCTCGAGGTTCCTACAATGAGCAGTTCTTC
>few|NA|TRBV20-1|TRBJ2-6
CSAIVGGYGANVLTF
TGCAGTGCTATAGTTGGAGGGTACGGGGCCAACGTCCTGACTTTC
>NA|NA|TRBV15|TRBJ2-7
CATSRDLSVGDSYEQYF
TGTGCCACCAGCAGAGATCTCTCAGTAGGGGACTCCTACGAGCAGTACTTC
>NA|TRBD1|TRBV12-3/TRBV12-4|TRBJ1-5
CASSVGQGLRQPQHF
TGTGCTAGCAGCGTGGGACAGGGATTAAGACAGCCCCAGCATTTT
>NA|NA|TRBV7-9|TRBJ2-7
CASSLPTAPQGDEQYF
TGTGCCAGCAGCTTACCGACCGCGCCCCAGGGAGATGAGCAGTACTTC
>NA|NA|TRBV15|TRBJ2-2
CATSFSTGELFF
TGTGCCACCAGCTTTAGTACCGGGGAGCTGTTTTTT
>few|TRBD1|TRBV6-1|TRBJ2-5
CASSEEADREETQYF
TGTGCCAGCAGTGAAGAGGCCGACAGGGAAGAGACCCAGTACTTC
>NA|NA|TRBV18|TRBJ2-1
CASSPVWTLAGKDEQFF
TGTGCCAGCTCACCAGTCTGGACTCTGGCGGGGAAGGATGAGCAGTTCTTC
>few|NA|TRBV7-3|TRBJ2-3
CASSSSGATTDTQYF
TGTGCCAGCAGCTCCTCGGGGGCCACAACAGATACGCAGTATTTT
>many|NA|TRBV6-1|TRBJ2-4
CASSEGGGFAKNIQYF
TGTGCCAGCAGCGAAGGAGGGGGTTTCGCCAAAAACATTCAGTACTTC
>NA|NA|TRBV3-1|TRBJ1-2
CASRRGQAGPYGYTF
TGTGCCAGCCGTCGCGGCCAGGCAGGGCCCTATGGCTACACCTTC